The TCR beta chain described here comes from a study of regulatory T cells in long-lasting Graves disease. The V gene's germline CDR1 is SEHNR and CDR2 FQNEAQ (reference sequence). With 3 bases removed from V and 5 bases from J, the gap between germline ends came to 13 bases. This CDR3 contains 14 residues. Comments on this clonotype: As yet, its antigen is unknown.

HTBI primers from iRepertoire and Arm-PCR of CDR3 regions yielded the TCR beta libraries. TCRdb independently ran MiXCR on the multiplex PCR reads; one entry per CDR3 protein. The repertoire includes about 470,000 distinct CDR3 sequences, about 16% of them detected once, and approximately 15% sits in the top ten. Time point: newly diagnosed GD, antithyroid drugs for less than 3 months. Isolated PBMC RNA provided the starting material for the TCR library. General observations from the study: TRBV28, TRBJ1-2 and TRBJ2-5 were favored in persistent disease. Accuracy might have suffered from few samples.

These same records also appear under a second study, on T cells in Graves' hyperthyroidism and ophthalmopathy. That report adds: A model of 13 V-J features distinguished ophthalmopathy from stable hyperthyroidism. The model anticipated ophthalmopathy a median approximately 6.7 months pre-onset.

Material: peripheral blood mononuclear cells (PBMCs), obtained at new diagnosis, from a patient treated with antithyroid drugs. The receptor was derived from a woman aged 30 to 39 with Graves disease. The rearrangement uses TRBV7-9 and TRBJ2-5, with D unclear. CDR3 in amino acids: CASSFGPEGETQYF. The CDR3 bases are TGTGCCAGCAGCTTCGGACCCGAAGGGGAGACCCAGTACTTC.